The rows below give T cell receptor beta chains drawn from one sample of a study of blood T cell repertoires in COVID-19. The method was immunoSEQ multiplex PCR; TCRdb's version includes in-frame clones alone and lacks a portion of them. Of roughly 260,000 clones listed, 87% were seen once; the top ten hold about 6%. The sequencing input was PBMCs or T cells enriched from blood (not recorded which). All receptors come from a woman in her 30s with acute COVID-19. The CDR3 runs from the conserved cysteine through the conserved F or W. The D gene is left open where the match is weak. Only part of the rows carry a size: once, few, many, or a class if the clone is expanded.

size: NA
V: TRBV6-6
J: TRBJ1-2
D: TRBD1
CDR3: CASRLDRGEIYGYTF
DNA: TGTGCCAGCAGACTAGACAGGGGGGAAATCTATGGCTACACCTTC

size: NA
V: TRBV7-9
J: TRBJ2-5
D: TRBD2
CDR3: CASSRSGGGQTQYF
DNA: TGTGCCAGCAGCCGTAGCGGGGGCGGCCAGACCCAGTACTTC

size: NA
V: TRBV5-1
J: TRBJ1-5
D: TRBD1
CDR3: CASSFDRDQPQHF
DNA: TGCGCCAGCAGCTTTGACAGGGATCAGCCCCAGCATTTT

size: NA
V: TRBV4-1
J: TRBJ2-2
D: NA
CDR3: CASSQETGYTGELFF
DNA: TGCGCCAGCAGCCAAGAAACAGGATACACCGGGGAGCTGTTTTTT

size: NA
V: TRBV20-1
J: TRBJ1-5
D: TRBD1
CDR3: CSASADRKVNQPQHF
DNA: TGCAGTGCTAGTGCGGACAGGAAAGTCAATCAGCCCCAGCATTTT

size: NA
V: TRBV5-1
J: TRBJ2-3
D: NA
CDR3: CASSYGGGTGTDTQYF
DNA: TGCGCCAGCAGCTACGGCGGCGGGACCGGCACAGATACGCAGTATTTT

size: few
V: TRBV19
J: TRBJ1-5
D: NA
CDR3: CASSIDWGRGNQPQHF
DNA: TGTGCCAGTAGTATAGATTGGGGACGGGGGAATCAGCCCCAGCATTTT

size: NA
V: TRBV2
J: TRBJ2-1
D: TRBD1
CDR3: CASSVRTGDNEQFF
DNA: TGTGCCAGCAGTGTTAGGACAGGGGACAATGAGCAGTTCTTC

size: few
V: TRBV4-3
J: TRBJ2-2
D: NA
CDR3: CASSLAGITGELFF
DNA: TGCGCCAGCAGCCTAGCCGGGATCACCGGGGAGCTGTTTTTT

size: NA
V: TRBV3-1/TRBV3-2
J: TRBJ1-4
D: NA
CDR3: CASSQAQAGAYEKLFF
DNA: TGTGCCAGCAGCCAAGCCCAGGCGGGAGCCTATGAAAAACTGTTTTTT

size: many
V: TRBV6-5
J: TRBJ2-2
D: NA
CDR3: CASSYTTQGSTGELFF
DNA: TGTGCCAGCAGTTACACCACACAGGGATCCACCGGGGAGCTGTTTTTT

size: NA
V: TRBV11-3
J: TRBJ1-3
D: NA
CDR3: CASSRQSGPGNTIYF
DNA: TGTGCCAGCAGCCGTCAGAGCGGGCCTGGAAACACCATATATTTT

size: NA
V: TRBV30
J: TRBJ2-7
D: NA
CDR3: CAWRDTHEQYF
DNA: TGTGCCTGGAGAGACACTCACGAGCAGTACTTC

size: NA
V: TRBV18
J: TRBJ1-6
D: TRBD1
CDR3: CASSHRDRASNSPLHF
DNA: TGTGCCAGCTCACATCGGGACAGGGCTTCGAATTCACCCCTCCACTTT

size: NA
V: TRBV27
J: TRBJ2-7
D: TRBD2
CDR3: CASSTGTSYYEQYF
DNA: TGTGCCAGCAGTACCGGGACTAGTTACTACGAGCAGTACTTC

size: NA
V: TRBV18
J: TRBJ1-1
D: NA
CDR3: CASSPTAEAFF
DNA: TGTGCCAGCTCACCGACAGCTGAAGCTTTCTTT

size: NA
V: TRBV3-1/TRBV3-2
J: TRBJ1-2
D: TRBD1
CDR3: CASSQDPGGYGYTF
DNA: TGTGCCAGCAGCCAAGACCCAGGGGGCTATGGCTACACCTTC

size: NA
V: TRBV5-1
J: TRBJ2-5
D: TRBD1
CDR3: CASSLDRGSQETQYF
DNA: TGCGCCAGCAGCTTGGACAGGGGGTCCCAAGAGACCCAGTACTTC

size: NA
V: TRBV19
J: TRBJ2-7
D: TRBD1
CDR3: CASSPTPGQVNEQYF
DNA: TGTGCCAGTAGTCCCACCCCGGGACAGGTCAACGAGCAGTACTTC

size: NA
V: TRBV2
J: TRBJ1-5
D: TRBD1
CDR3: CASSAQGAGTNQPQHF
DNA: TGTGCCAGCAGTGCGCAGGGGGCGGGAACCAATCAGCCCCAGCATTTT

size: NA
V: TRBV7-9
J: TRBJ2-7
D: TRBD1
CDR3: CASSPQGLHEQYF
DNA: TGTGCCAGCAGCCCACAGGGGTTGCACGAGCAGTACTTC

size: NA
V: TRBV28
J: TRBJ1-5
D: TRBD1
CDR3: CASSPGQGKTPNQPQHF
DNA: TGTGCCAGCAGTCCGGGACAGGGCAAAACTCCCAATCAGCCCCAGCATTTT

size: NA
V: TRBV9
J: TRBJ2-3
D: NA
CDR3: CASSVQASTDTQYF
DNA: TGTGCCAGCAGCGTACAGGCATCCACAGATACGCAGTATTTT

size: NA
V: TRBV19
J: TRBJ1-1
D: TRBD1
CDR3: CASSIDRTMAGGTEAFF
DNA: TGTGCCAGTAGTATAGATCGCACCATGGCAGGGGGCACTGAAGCTTTCTTT

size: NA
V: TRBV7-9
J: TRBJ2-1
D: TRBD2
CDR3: CASSGADSGRRNEQFF
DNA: TGTGCCAGCAGCGGCGCGGATAGCGGGAGGAGAAATGAGCAGTTCTTC

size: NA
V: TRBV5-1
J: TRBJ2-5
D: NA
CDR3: CASGPDEETQYF
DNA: TGCGCCAGCGGGCCCGACGAGGAGACCCAGTACTTC

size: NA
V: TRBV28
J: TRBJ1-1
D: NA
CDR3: CASTLVAGTSVTEAFF
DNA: TGTGCCAGCACGTTGGTGGCAGGGACTAGTGTCACTGAAGCTTTCTTT

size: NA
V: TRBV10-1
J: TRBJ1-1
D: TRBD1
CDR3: CASSPRQGNTEAFF
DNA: TGCGCCAGCAGCCCCCGACAGGGTAACACTGAAGCTTTCTTT

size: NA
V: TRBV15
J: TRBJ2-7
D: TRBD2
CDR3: CATSRVVGRENYEQYF
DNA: TGTGCCACCAGCAGAGTAGTCGGGCGGGAGAACTACGAGCAGTACTTC

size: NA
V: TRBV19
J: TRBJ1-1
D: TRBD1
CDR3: CASSRMGQKNTEAFF
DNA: TGTGCCAGTAGTAGAATGGGACAGAAGAACACTGAAGCTTTCTTT

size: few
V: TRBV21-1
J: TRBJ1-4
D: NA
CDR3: CASSKGPGPTNEKLFF
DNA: TGTGCCAGCAGCAAAGGTCCCGGTCCAACTAATGAAAAACTGTTTTTT

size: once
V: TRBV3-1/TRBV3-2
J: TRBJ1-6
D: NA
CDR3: CASSQDLRSQASSYNSPLHF
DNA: TGTGCCAGCAGCCAAGATTTACGGTCTCAGGCGAGCTCCTATAATTCACCCCTCCACTTT

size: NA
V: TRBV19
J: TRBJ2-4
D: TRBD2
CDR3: CASSIWRGSGEFGNIQYF
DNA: TGTGCCAGTAGTATTTGGAGAGGTAGCGGGGAATTCGGGAACATTCAGTACTTC

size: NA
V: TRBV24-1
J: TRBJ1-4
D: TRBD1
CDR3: CATSDPGQGFGKLFF
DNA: TGTGCCACCAGTGACCCGGGACAGGGATTTGGAAAACTGTTTTTT

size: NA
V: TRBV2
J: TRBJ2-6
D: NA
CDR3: CASSADSSSGANVLTF
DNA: TGTGCCAGCAGTGCCGACAGTAGCTCTGGGGCCAACGTCCTGACTTTC

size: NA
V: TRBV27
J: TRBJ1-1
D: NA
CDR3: CASSLQGRNTEAFF
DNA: TGTGCCAGCAGCCTACAGGGTAGAAACACTGAAGCTTTCTTT

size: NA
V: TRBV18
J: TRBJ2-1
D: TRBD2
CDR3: CASSPLPGGKVYNEQFF
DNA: TGTGCCAGCTCACCACTTCCGGGAGGGAAAGTATACAATGAGCAGTTCTTC

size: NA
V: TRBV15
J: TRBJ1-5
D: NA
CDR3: CATSTGEGLQPQHF
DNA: TGTGCCACCAGCACCGGGGAGGGGTTGCAGCCCCAGCATTTT

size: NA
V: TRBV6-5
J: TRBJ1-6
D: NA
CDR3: CASSYTLDTYNSPLHF
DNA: TGTGCCAGCAGTTACACCTTGGACACGTATAATTCACCCCTCCACTTT

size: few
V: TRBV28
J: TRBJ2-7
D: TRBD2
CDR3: CASRHTGTSGFYEQYF
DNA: TGTGCCAGCAGACACACCGGGACTAGCGGCTTCTACGAGCAGTACTTC

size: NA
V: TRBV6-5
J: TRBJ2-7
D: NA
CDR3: CASSYSKSGHLYEQYF
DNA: TGTGCCAGCAGTTACTCGAAGTCGGGACACCTCTACGAGCAGTACTTC

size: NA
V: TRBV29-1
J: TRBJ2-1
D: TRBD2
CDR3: CSVKLTRRLAGSYNEQFF
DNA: TGCAGCGTTAAGTTGACAAGGCGTTTAGCGGGCTCCTACAATGAGCAGTTCTTC

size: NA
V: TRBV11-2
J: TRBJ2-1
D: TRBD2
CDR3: CASSLLAGLSNEQFF
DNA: TGTGCCAGCAGCTTACTAGCGGGTCTGTCCAATGAGCAGTTCTTC

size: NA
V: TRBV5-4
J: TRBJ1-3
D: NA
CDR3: CASSLERRGDSGNTIYF
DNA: TGTGCCAGCAGCTTGGAACGGCGGGGTGACTCTGGAAACACCATATATTTT

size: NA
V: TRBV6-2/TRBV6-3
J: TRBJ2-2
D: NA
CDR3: CASSYQQGMAPGELFF
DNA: TGTGCCAGCAGTTACCAACAGGGTATGGCACCCGGGGAGCTGTTTTTT

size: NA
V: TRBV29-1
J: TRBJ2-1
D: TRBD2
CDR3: CSAMTSGRPFSSYNEQFF
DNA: TGCAGCGCCATGACTAGCGGGAGGCCTTTCAGCTCCTACAATGAGCAGTTCTTC

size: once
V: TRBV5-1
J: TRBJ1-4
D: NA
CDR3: CASTEGLLNEKLFF
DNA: TGCGCCAGCACGGAGGGACTCCTTAATGAAAAACTGTTTTTT

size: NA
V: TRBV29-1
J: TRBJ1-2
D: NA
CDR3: CSVDSTGWVNYGYTF
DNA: TGCAGCGTTGACTCGACAGGATGGGTTAACTATGGCTACACCTTC

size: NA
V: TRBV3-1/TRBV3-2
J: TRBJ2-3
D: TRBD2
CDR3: CASAQRERDTQYF
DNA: TGTGCCAGTGCCCAGCGGGAGAGGGATACGCAGTATTTT

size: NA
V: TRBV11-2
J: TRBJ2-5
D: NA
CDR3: CASSYRQGGIFQETQYF
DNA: TGTGCCAGCAGCTACCGACAGGGAGGTATTTTTCAAGAGACCCAGTACTTC

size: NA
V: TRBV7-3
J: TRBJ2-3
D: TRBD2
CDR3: CASSSPAGGSTDTQYF
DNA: TGTGCCAGCAGCTCGCCAGCGGGAGGGTCCACAGATACGCAGTATTTT

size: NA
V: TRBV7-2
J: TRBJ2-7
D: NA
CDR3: CASSLGTAPIGYEQYF
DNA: TGTGCCAGCAGCTTAGGGACAGCTCCAATCGGCTACGAGCAGTACTTC

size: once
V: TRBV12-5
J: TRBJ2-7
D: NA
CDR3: CASGTRATGFYEQYF
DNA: TGTGCTAGTGGTACTAGGGCGACCGGATTCTACGAGCAGTACTTC

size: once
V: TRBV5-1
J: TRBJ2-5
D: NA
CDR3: CASSSPGRAKETQYF
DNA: TGCGCCAGCAGCTCCCCTGGCAGGGCTAAGGAGACCCAGTACTTC

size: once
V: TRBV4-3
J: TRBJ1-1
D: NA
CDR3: CASSQMGGTEAFF
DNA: TGCGCCAGCAGCCAGATGGGGGGCACTGAAGCTTTCTTT